Listed below are T cell receptor beta chains from one sample, sequenced in a study of T cell responses to AZD1222 COVID-19 vaccine. The repertoire was sequenced with immunoSEQ multiplex PCR; TCRdb's copy has only in-frame clones and lacks some. This sample has around 100,000 clones, with roughly 90% found just once. The sequences come from peripheral blood, collected on day 0 of AZD1222 vaccination. The source of these receptors is an adult in good health. Both conserved end residues are part of each CDR3. D genes are given only for firm matches. Only some rows state a clone size, as once, few, many or a class for expanded clones.

>.|TRBJ1-1|17|TRBV2|.
CASSEWNLRAGNTEAFF
TGTGCCAGCAGTGAGTGGAACTTAAGGGCAGGGAACACTGAAGCTTTCTTT
>TRBD1|TRBJ1-5|18|TRBV27|once
CASSPTRQGGYSNQPQHF
TGTGCCAGCAGTCCCACCCGGCAGGGGGGATATAGCAATCAGCCCCAGCATTTT
>.|TRBJ1-1|15|TRBV2|.
CASSAEGHINTEAFF
TGTGCCAGCAGTGCGGAGGGCCATATTAACACTGAAGCTTTCTTT
>.|TRBJ1-3|16|TRBV7-2|few
CASSLATGIDGNTIYF
TGTGCCAGCAGCTTAGCCACAGGGATTGATGGAAACACCATATATTTT
>.|TRBJ1-2|14|TRBV18|.
CASSPYDTNYGYTF
TGTGCCAGCTCACCGTACGATACTAACTATGGCTACACCTTC
>TRBD2|TRBJ2-1|13|TRBV12-5|.
CASGLESGRVPFF
TGTGCTAGTGGTTTAGAGAGCGGGAGGGTACCGTTCTTC
>.|TRBJ2-7|13|TRBV6-5|.
CASRSPGVHEQYF
TGTGCCAGCAGGTCCCCCGGAGTCCACGAGCAGTACTTC
>.|TRBJ1-2|14|TRBV19|.
CASSIDTGIYGYTF
TGTGCCAGTAGTATAGATACAGGGATCTATGGCTACACCTTC
>TRBD2|TRBJ2-1|15|TRBV6-4|.
CASSQTSGGYNEQFF
TGTGCCAGCAGCCAGACTAGCGGGGGATACAATGAGCAGTTCTTC
>.|TRBJ2-1|12|TRBV12-3/TRBV12-4|.
CASSLQSSGQFF
TGTGCCAGCAGTCTACAGTCATCAGGGCAGTTCTTC
>TRBD1|TRBJ1-2|16|TRBV4-3|.
CASSQDGDRELRGYTF
TGCGCCAGCAGCCAAGATGGGGACAGGGAGTTGCGGGGCTACACCTTC
>.|TRBJ1-2|9|TRBV9|.
CASGDGYTF
TGTGCCAGCGGAGATGGCTACACCTTC
>TRBD1|TRBJ1-4|15|TRBV5-1|.
CASSVIGTGGEKLFF
TGCGCCAGCAGCGTAATTGGGACAGGGGGCGAAAAACTGTTTTTT
>.|TRBJ2-6|15|TRBV5-1|.
CASSLVASGANVLTF
TGCGCCAGCAGCTTGGTGGCATCTGGGGCCAACGTCCTGACTTTC
>TRBD1|TRBJ1-6|15|TRBV6-5|.
CASSYTGTGHSPLHF
TGTGCCAGCAGTTACACCGGGACAGGGCATTCACCCCTCCACTTT
>TRBD1|TRBJ1-5|18|TRBV2|once
CASSDHRGVGSGNQPQHF
TGTGCCAGCAGTGATCACAGGGGAGTGGGGAGTGGCAATCAGCCCCAGCATTTT
>.|TRBJ2-6|15|TRBV7-8|.
CASSARDSGANVLTF
TGTGCCAGCAGCGCTCGGGACTCTGGGGCCAACGTCCTGACTTTC
>.|TRBJ1-5|15|TRBV28|.
CASSLAGRGGQPQHF
TGTGCCAGCAGTTTAGCCGGCAGGGGCGGACAGCCCCAGCATTTT
>.|TRBJ2-3|15|TRBV7-3|few
CASSLGVGSTDTQYF
TGTGCCAGCAGCTTAGGGGTAGGGAGCACAGATACGCAGTATTTT
>.|TRBJ2-7|12|TRBV29-1|.
CSVTGSSYEQYF
TGCAGCGTTACAGGGAGCTCCTACGAGCAGTACTTC
>.|TRBJ1-3|14|TRBV5-1|.
CASSLEGGEDTIYF
TGCGCCAGCAGCTTGGAGGGGGGAGAGGACACCATATATTTT
>.|TRBJ2-7|12|TRBV5-1|once
CASSLEGNEQYF
TGCGCCAGCAGCTTGGAGGGAAACGAGCAGTACTTC
>TRBD2|TRBJ2-7|15|TRBV9|.
CASSVASGRFHEQYF
TGTGCCAGCAGCGTAGCTAGCGGGAGATTCCACGAGCAGTACTTC
>.|TRBJ2-7|17|TRBV2|.
CASSDLPGPPPTYEQYF
TGTGCCAGCAGTGACCTCCCGGGCCCTCCCCCCACCTACGAGCAGTACTTC
>.|TRBJ2-5|15|TRBV28|.
CASSLLGSLKETQYF
TGTGCCAGCAGTTTACTAGGCTCCCTCAAAGAGACCCAGTACTTC
>TRBD1|TRBJ1-2|13|TRBV2|.
CASSYRDRGGYTF
TGTGCCAGCAGTTACCGGGACAGGGGTGGCTACACCTTC
>.|TRBJ2-3|16|TRBV9|few
CASSVGMSGFTDTQYF
TGTGCCAGCAGCGTAGGGATGTCGGGGTTCACAGATACGCAGTATTTT
>TRBD1|TRBJ2-3|14|TRBV9|.
CASSGTGDTDTQYF
TGTGCCAGCAGTGGGACAGGAGACACAGATACGCAGTATTTT
>.|TRBJ1-2|13|TRBV5-6|.
CASSGTANYGYTF
TGTGCCAGCAGCGGGACGGCGAACTATGGCTACACCTTC
>.|TRBJ1-3|14|TRBV10-3|.
CATRDTISGNTIYF
TGTGCCACGCGGGACACGATCTCTGGAAACACCATATATTTT
>.|TRBJ2-1|13|TRBV11-3|.
CASANQHYNEQFF
TGTGCCAGCGCAAATCAGCACTACAATGAGCAGTTCTTC
>TRBD1|TRBJ1-1|13|TRBV5-5|.
CASSPDRATEAFF
TGTGCCAGCAGCCCGGACAGGGCAACTGAAGCTTTCTTT
>.|TRBJ1-2|12|TRBV24-1|.
CATSEGGYGYTF
TGTGCCACCTCTGAGGGGGGCTATGGCTACACCTTC
>.|TRBJ2-5|12|TRBV7-2|.
CASSFIGETQYF
TGTGCCAGCAGCTTCATAGGAGAGACCCAGTACTTC
>TRBD1|TRBJ1-3|16|TRBV7-9|.
CASSLAGQGSGNTIYF
TGTGCCAGCAGCTTAGCGGGACAGGGCTCTGGAAACACCATATATTTT
>.|TRBJ2-7|14|TRBV3-1/TRBV3-2|.
CAPTARRRAYEQYF
TGTGCCCCCACCGCACGTCGCAGGGCCTACGAGCAGTACTTC